What follows describes a single T cell receptor beta chain. Its antigen is still unknown. Per-base quality was not reported, and no clone a single base away is much larger than it. The source of the sample is a study of blood T cell repertoires in COVID-19 (dated by TCRdb to the early 2020s). Notes on the research overall: Samples from collaborators originated in the United States, Italy and Spain and spanned both the acute and convalescent phases of COVID-19. The repertoires were made available in a free public database intended to serve as a resource for research on the immune response to SARS-CoV-2. Samples came from the ongoing ImmuneRACE study (first 160 participants) plus 1,254 subjects from 6 global collaborators. The dataset comprised deeply sampled blood TCRbeta repertoires from subjects exposed to, actively infected with, or recovered from COVID-19. Nearly every sample came with metadata listing a de-identified subject ID, COVID-19 status, age in years and sex. The prospective study material was composed of cDNA or gDNA derived from T cells, B-cell-depleted T cells, or PBMCs. HLA class I and class II types, where available, came from metadata supplied by the sample provider rather than from assay-based typing. Beyond this particular receptor, the publication reports: How much clinical and demographic metadata was included differed by source and by participant, and the metadata was provided uncurated.

The CDR3 runs 16 amino acids, cysteine and phenylalanine included. Of the read, only the CDR3 DNA is kept; its 48 bases are in frame from base 1. CDR1 and CDR2, per the germline V gene, are SGHRS and YFSETQ. V loses 0 bases at its end and J loses 3 bases; junction bases beyond the gene matches: 4. TCRbeta CDR3 regions were amplified from genomic DNA by means of the immunoSEQ Assay, a bias-controlled multiplex PCR. Processing in the source paper ran as follows. The number of nucleated cells in each sample was estimated by amplification of reference gene primers within the assay. Sequence reads were collapsed and filtered to measure the absolute abundance of every unique TCRbeta CDR3 rearrangement. Productive Simpson clonality was computed per sample as the square root of Simpson's diversity index over productive rearrangements. Not all clones reach the TCRdb copy of this immuneACCESS table, which keeps in-frame sequences only. Checked studies attribute under half of the gap to unresolved V genes and leave the rest unexplained. V, J and clone size derive from that table, while D and trimming were established from the DNA sequence. The sample data list some 80,000 clones, and about 82% of these were observed just once. In total, the top ten clones hold approximately 20% of the sample.

The collaborating institutions used their own protocols to collect whole blood in K2EDTA tubes. For TCRbeta analysis, collaborators shipped samples in one of three forms: frozen whole blood, isolated PBMCs, or DNA extracted from either of those sample types. The clonotype comes from a man of 80 years or more with active or convalescent COVID-19. Source material: peripheral blood. Rearrangement joined TRBV5-1 to TRBJ2-3, and 10 junctional nucleotides match TRBD2. The DNA reads as follows: TGCGCCAGCAGCTTGGATCCTAGCGGGAGTACAGATACGCAGTATTTT. Its protein product is CASSLDPSGSTDTQYF.